A single T cell receptor beta chain is shown here with its context. This clone was counted once. It has no known antigen specificity. No per-base quality is available; no much larger clone lies one base away. This record belongs to a study of T cell clones after liver transplantation (dated by TCRdb to the late 2010s). Regarding the research as a whole: ITN030ST, the source of the samples, was a randomized trial that attempted immunosuppression withdrawal within 2 years of liver transplantation. Of the eight recipients, a few were HCV-positive, while the remaining recipients had been transplanted for non-autoimmune, non-viral indications. Tolerance meant complete immunosuppression withdrawal for at least one year without liver enzymes rising beyond twice the upper limit of normal. As an antigen-independent comparator for the donor-reactive sequences, third party-reactive TCRbeta sequences from pre-transplant MLRs were identified as well. The subjects received no induction therapy and were kept on standard immunosuppression until randomization at 12-24 months post-transplant. Donor-reactive T cell clones were identified by TCRbeta sequencing following a pre-transplant mixed lymphocyte reaction and were subsequently tracked in post-transplant blood. Of the 8 liver transplant recipients making up the studied cohort, 3 were classified as tolerant and 5 as non-tolerant. Blood samples were collected pre-transplant, then pre-randomization ahead of withdrawal, and finally post-randomization once withdrawal had either been completed or failed. What the authors observed across the whole study: Donor-reactive sequences decreased more than third party-reactive sequences, which suggests partial antigen-specific deletion that was not related to withdrawal success. In two subjects, low numbers of available donor cells limited the measurable donor-reactive repertoire. The conclusions were considered preliminary, being limited by small, heterogeneous patient numbers and non-standardized post-transplant time points. A significant post-transplant decrease in circulating donor-reactive CD4 TCRbeta sequences was observed in most of the 8 subjects, irrespective of tolerance or HCV status. Without allograft tissue specimens, donor-reactive T cells may have migrated into the graft rather than being deleted. After accounting for repertoire turnover, donor-reactive detection was significantly reduced in 7 of 8 subjects for CD4 and 8 of 8 for CD8.

In the germline V gene (reference sequence), CDR1 corresponds to SEHNR and CDR2 to FQNEAQ. The junction shows trimming of 7 bases on V and 4 bases on J, and the gene matches do not reach 7 bases of it. Measured from the cysteine to the phenylalanine, the CDR3 is 14 residues long. Kept here is only the CDR3 DNA, which spans 42 bases and is read in frame from base 1. The time point label of this sample denotes: pre-transplant. Thawed unstimulated PBMCs were stained for CD3, CD4 and CD8 and FACS-sorted into CD3+CD4+ and CD3+CD8+ populations. Randomization to immunosuppression withdrawal applied to every one of the 8 studied subjects. The Qiagen DNeasy Blood and Tissue Kit was used to isolate genomic DNA. High-throughput TCRbeta CDR3 sequencing of frozen genomic DNA was performed by immunoSEQ, with PCR amplification, mapping, bias correction and internal controls included. From the authors' description of their analysis: Only productive rearrangements were retained, with each unique TCRbeta sequence defined by its CDR3 nucleotide sequence together with its V and J gene. A sequence counted as donor-reactive only if the sequence showed at least 5-fold expansion in CFSE-low cells compared with unstimulated pre-transplant cells and had a frequency of at least 0.01%. To ensure at least 90% detection power, minimum frequency thresholds were set for each subject based on that subject's lowest-template unstimulated sample. Jensen-Shannon divergence between the top 1000 TCRbeta sequences post-transplant and pre-transplant was used to measure repertoire turnover. Two-sided Fisher's exact tests were used to test for changes in the detection of donor-reactive sequences. Drawn from immuneACCESS, this table holds only the in-frame rearrangements with V and J called that TCRdb kept. Clones are partly lost; checked studies trace under half to an unresolved V gene and leave the rest unexplained. Clone size and the V and J calls come from that table; the DNA yielded D and trimming. In all, the sample holds about 100,000 clones, and approximately 78% of those were seen once. Together, the top ten hold around 0.97% of the sample.

This receptor chain uses TRBV7-9 and TRBJ2-1; the junction holds 7 bases that match TRBD2. This receptor was identified in a human donor who received a liver transplant. The specimen was CD4+ T cells from blood, collected before liver transplant. In nucleotides, the sequence is TGTGCCAGCATCACGGGAGGTAATTACAATGAGCAGTTCTTC. Its translation reads: CASITGGNYNEQFF.